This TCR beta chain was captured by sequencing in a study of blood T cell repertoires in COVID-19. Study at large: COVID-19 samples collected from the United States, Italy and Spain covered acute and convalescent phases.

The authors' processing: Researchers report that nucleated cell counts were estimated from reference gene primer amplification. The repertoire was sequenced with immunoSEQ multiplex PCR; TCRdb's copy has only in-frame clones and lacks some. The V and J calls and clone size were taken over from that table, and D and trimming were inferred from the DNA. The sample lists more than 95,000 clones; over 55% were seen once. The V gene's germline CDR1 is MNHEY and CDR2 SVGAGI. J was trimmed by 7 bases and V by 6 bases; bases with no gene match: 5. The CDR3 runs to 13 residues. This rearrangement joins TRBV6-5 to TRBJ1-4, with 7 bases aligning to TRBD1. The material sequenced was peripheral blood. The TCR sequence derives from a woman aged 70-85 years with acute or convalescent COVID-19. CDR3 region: CASSRQGGEKLFF. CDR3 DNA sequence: TGTGCCAGCAGCCGACAGGGAGGTGAAAAACTGTTTTTT.